This T cell receptor beta chain originates from a study of blood T cell repertoires in COVID-19. Repertoires were generated with immunoSEQ multiplex PCR, while TCRdb's copy carries only in-frame clones and drops some. The sample yields approximately 190,000 clones, roughly nine tenths seen once. Trimming cost V 5 bases and J 7 bases, with 18 bases left between them. Germline assignment: CDR1 SGHNT and CDR2 YENEEA. The CDR3 runs to 15 residues. This receptor was taken from a man between 65 and 80 years old with active or convalescent COVID-19. The chain employs TRBV11-3 and TRBJ2-1; maybe TRBD1 (7 bases). Input material: peripheral blood. The CDR3 loop is CASSPQGGPLNEQFF. The CDR3, as DNA: TGTGCCAGCAGCCCCCAGGGGGGCCCCTTGAATGAGCAGTTCTTC. The entire variable domain, with the rest obtained from reference TRBV11-3 and TRBJ2-1, is as follows: EAGVVQSPRYKIIEKKQPVAFWCNPISGHNTLYWYLQNLGQGPELLIRYENEEAVDDSQLPKDRFSAERLKGVDSTLKIQPAELGDSAVYLCASSPQGGPLNEQFFGPGTRLTVL.